This TCR beta chain is drawn from a study of shared clonotypes between healthy human individuals. The assay ran at deep level. Sequencing was performed with immunoSEQ multiplex PCR; in TCRdb, only in-frame clones are kept and a portion is missing. Of 2,500,000 or so clones in the sample, roughly 93% were seen once. In germline, CDR1 is MNHEY, CDR2 SVGAGI. The CDR3 has 15 amino acids. J lost 1 base, V lost 1 base, and 3 bases had no gene match. Study outcomes and limitations: Unshared clonotypes carried lower generation probabilities than those common to all four donors. Represented diversity (both genetic and exposure-history) was limited by the small number of donors. Sample collection involved blood only; tissue repertoires are likely different.

In regard to this clone: Its specificity is not known. The sample has other DNA sequences that encode this CDR3 too.

The sequencing sample was made of naive CD4+ T cells from PBMCs. The subset here: CD45RA+ positively selected. The V and J genes are TRBV6-5 and TRBJ2-5; TRBD1 aligns across 7 bases. This clonotype was sampled from a man younger than 35 in good health. Some clones in this sample may be carry-over from other donors' samples. The CDR3 sequence: CASSYLGQSQETQYF. The CDR3 bases are TGTGCCAGCAGTTACTTGGGACAGAGCCAAGAGACCCAGTACTTC.